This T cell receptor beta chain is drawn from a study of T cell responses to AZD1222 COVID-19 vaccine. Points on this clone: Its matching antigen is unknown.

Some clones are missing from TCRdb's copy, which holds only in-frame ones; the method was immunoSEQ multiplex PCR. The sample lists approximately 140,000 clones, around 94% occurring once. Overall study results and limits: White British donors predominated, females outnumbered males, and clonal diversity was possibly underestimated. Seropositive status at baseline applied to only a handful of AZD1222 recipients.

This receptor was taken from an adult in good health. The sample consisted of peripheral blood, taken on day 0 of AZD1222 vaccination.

CDR3 residues: CASLPLNTEAFF. CDR3 bases: TGTGCCAGCCTACCGTTGAACACTGAAGCTTTCTTT. This chain links TRBV2 with TRBJ1-1, with no clear D. This CDR3 has 12 amino acids. Germline CDR1 is SNHLY and CDR2 is FYNNEI. Trimming took off 8 bases at V and 0 bases at J, with 7 bases between the two ends.